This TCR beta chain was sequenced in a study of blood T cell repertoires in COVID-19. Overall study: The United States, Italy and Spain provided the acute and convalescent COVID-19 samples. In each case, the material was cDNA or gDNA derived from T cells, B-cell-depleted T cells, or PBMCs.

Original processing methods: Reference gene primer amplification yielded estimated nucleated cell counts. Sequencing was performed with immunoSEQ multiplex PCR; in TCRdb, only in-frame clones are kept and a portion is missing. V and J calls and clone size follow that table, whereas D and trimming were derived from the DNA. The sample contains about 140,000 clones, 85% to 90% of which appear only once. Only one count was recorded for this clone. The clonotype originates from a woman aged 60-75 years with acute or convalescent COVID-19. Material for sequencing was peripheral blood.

This CDR3 reads CASSPHRQFTEAFF. The CDR3 DNA reads as TGTGCCAGCAGTCCCCACAGACAGTTCACTGAAGCTTTCTTT. The chain carries TRBV6-2 or TRBV6-3 and TRBJ1-1, with D possibly matching TRBD1 (5 bases). The CDR3 covers 14 residues. V lost 5 bases to trimming and J lost 4 bases, with 14 bases between them. Germline assignment: CDR1 MNHEY and CDR2 SVGEGT.